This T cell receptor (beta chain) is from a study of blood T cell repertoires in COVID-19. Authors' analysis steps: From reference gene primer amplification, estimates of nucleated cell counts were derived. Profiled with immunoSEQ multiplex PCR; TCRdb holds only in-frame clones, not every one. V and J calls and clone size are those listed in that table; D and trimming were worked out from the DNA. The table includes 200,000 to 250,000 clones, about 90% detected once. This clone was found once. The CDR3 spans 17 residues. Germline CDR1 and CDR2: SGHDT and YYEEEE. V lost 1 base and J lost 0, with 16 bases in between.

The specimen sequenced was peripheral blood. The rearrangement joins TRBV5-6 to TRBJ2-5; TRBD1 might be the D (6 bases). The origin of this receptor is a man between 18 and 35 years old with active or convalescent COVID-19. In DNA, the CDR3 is TGTGCCAGCAGCTTGCCTTCCGAGGACAGAAACCAAGAGACCCAGTACTTC. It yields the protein CASSLPSEDRNQETQYF. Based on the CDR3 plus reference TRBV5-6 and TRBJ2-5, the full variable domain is DAGVTQSPTHLIKTRGQQVTLRCSPKSGHDTVSWYQQALGQGPQFIFQYYEEEERQRGNFPDRFSGHQFPNYSSELNVNALLLGDSALYLCASSLPSEDRNQETQYFGPGTRLLVL.